The 23 T cell receptor delta chains below come from one sample, sequenced in a study of γδ T cells in repeated Plasmodium falciparum infection. TCRdb redid clone calling on the multiplex PCR reads using CATT. The table records roughly 86,000 delta-chain clones, almost 1.5% of them present only once. Flow sorting of PBMC yielded separate Vgamma9/Vdelta2+ and Vdelta2-negative gammadelta T cell populations for bulk repertoire analysis. Sequenced: gamma-delta T cells from blood. The source of these receptors is a pool of human donors (malaria-infected and uninfected, not separated).

A note on this clone: TCRdb's entry gives the protein of a much larger clone, which mismatches this DNA's translation at residue 3, likely from a read error; the protein reported here is translated from the DNA. V usage is TRDV1 and J usage is TRDJ2, with D perhaps TRDD3 (6 bases). Germline matching of the DNA provided the J gene here, since TCRdb leaves it blank. The CDR3 spans 19 residues. Germline V CDR1 and CDR2: TSWWSYY, QGS. Written as DNA, the CDR3 is TGTGCTCCTGGGGAAGAGTGCTTGGGGATGCCCTCTTTGACAGCACAACTCTTCTTT. It yields the protein CAPGEECLGMPSLTAQLFF.

This clone was counted only a few times. The TCRdb protein, from a much larger clone, departs from this DNA's translation at residue 24, likely by read error; the protein shown derives from the DNA. V gene TRDV1 was called; the J gene was not; the table names TRDD3, a call not compared with the DNA. This CDR3 is 27 amino acids long. Germline V CDR1 and CDR2: TSWWSYY, QGS. The CDR3 protein is CALGELNIAPGPTYWGIGGIYTDNLIF. The CDR3 DNA reads as TGTGCTCTTGGGGAACTAAACATCGCCCCCGGGCCTACATACTGGGGGATTGGCGGGATCTACACCGATAATCTCATCTTT.

This clone was observed a handful of times. A read error is likely here: a far larger clone is one base away. Other nucleotide sequences in the sample specify the same CDR3. The V gene call is TRDV1, and the J gene call is absent; the table calls TRDD3, which could not be checked here. CDR3 length: 21 residues. Per germline, CDR1 TSWWSYY and CDR2 QGS. CDR3 sequence: CALGIEIPLRRSGGYAPRLIF. CDR3 DNA sequence: TGTGCTCTTGGTATAGAAATCCCACTCCGGCGTAGTGGGGGATACGCACCAAGGCTCATCTTT.

On this clone itself: The mismatch at residue 20 between this DNA's translation and the TCRdb protein of a much larger clone likely reflects a read error; the protein shown is translated from the DNA. In nucleotides, the CDR3 is TGTGCTCTTGTCGGCTTACTGGGGGACTGGATACCATACCCATCGTACACCGATAAACCCATCTTT. This sequence encodes CALVGLLGDWIPYPSYTDKPIF. The V gene call is TRDV1, and the J gene call is absent; the DNA was not used to check the table's D call, TRDD3. The CDR3 spans 22 residues. CDR1 and CDR2 from the germline V gene are TSWWSYY and QGS.

This clone was picked up a small number of times. With only one base between it and a far larger clone, this is likely a read error. Other nucleotide sequences from this sample produce the same CDR3. The chain recombines TRDV2 with TRDJ1, with TRDD3 identical over 7 bases. Since TCRdb gives no J gene, matching the DNA to germline was used here to assign it. Germline V gene lookup returns CDR1 GEAIGNYY and CDR2 EKD. This CDR3 has 14 amino acids. The ends lost 0 bases at V and 7 bases at J; junction bases unmatched: 7. The CDR3: CACDTGTGGSKLIF. For the CDR3, the DNA is TGTGCCTGTGACACCGGTACCGGGGGATCTAAACTCATCTTT.

Turning to this clone: A much larger clone differs from this one at a single base, so this may be a read error. The chain uses TRDV1 and TRDJ1, with a possible D match to TRDD2 (6 bases). TCRdb does not report a J gene; here it was assigned by matching the DNA to germline references. The CDR3 length is 19 residues. Trimming shortened V by 1 base and J by 5 bases, and 26 bases separated the two germline ends. CDR1 is TSWWSYY, CDR2 QGS, per germline. The CDR3 reads CALGERFLHQAGRRDKLIF. DNA for the CDR3: TGTGCTCTTGGGGAACGCTTCCTGCATCAGGCCGGGCGGAGGGATAAACTCATCTTT.

This clone was seen a handful of times. The TCRdb protein comes from a much larger clone and disagrees with this DNA's translation at residue 12, likely due to a read error; the protein given here is derived from the DNA. V gene TRDV1 combines with J gene TRDJ1; 12 bases map to TRDD3. The J gene, left out of TCRdb, was set here by checking the DNA against germline. V lost 5 bases, J lost 4 bases, and 29 bases stayed unmatched. This CDR3 region has 23 residues. Germline V lookup: CDR1 TSWWSYY, CDR2 QGS. Here the CDR3 DNA reads TGTGCTCTTGGGTCTTCTTCCTACATAGGGTTGGAGGCTGGGGGATACGTCCGCGATAAACTCATCTTT. Encoded protein: CALGSSSYIGLEAGGYVRDKLIF.

This clone was counted a few times. This sequence is one base from a far larger clone and is likely a read error. Other DNA sequences in this specimen translate into the identical CDR3. CDR3 bases: TGCGCCTGTGACCACCTGGGGGTAATGTCCACCGATAAACTCATCTTT. Translated, it gives CACDHLGVMSTDKLIF. The chain recombines TRDV2 with TRDJ1; 7 bases are a match to TRDD3. TCRdb gives no J gene; it was assigned here by matching the DNA to germline. Looked up from germline, CDR1 is GEAIGNYY and CDR2 is EKD. This CDR3 comprises 16 residues.

As to this clone: TCRdb's listed protein matches a much larger clone and diverges from this DNA's translation at residue 18, likely through a read error; the protein shown comes from the DNA. The gene calls are TRDV2 and TRDJ2; the match to TRDD3 covers 9 bases. The J gene, left out of TCRdb, was set here by checking the DNA against germline. Germline CDR1 and CDR2: GEAIGNYY and EKD. V shed 0 bases, J shed 12 bases, and the junction held 22 bases outside the gene matches. The CDR3 covers 19 residues. The CDR3 nucleotides read TGTGCCTGTGACACCGCGACTCTACTGGGGGAGCCGCACACCGATAAACTCTTCTTT. It encodes CACDTATLLGEPHTDKLFF.

As for this clone: The protein in TCRdb stems from a much larger clone and differs at residue 7 from this DNA's translation, likely a read error; here the protein is translated from the DNA. The gene calls are TRDV2 and TRDJ1, with 13 bases fitting TRDD3. The V and J ends lost 0 bases and 4 bases, in that order; junction bases with no gene match: 7. This CDR3 has 17 residues. CDR1 and CDR2 (germline): GEAIGNYY, EKD. The CDR3 sequence: CACDTMALGDTVDKLIF. CDR3 DNA sequence: TGTGCCTGTGACACCATGGCACTGGGGGATACGGTCGATAAACTCATCTTT.

Comments on this clone: This likely reflects a read error, since a far larger clone is one base away. The sample carries other DNA sequences with the same CDR3. TRDV2 is the V gene, and the J gene was not called. The CDR3 extends over 14 amino acids. The germline gives CDR1 GEAIGNYY, CDR2 EKD. CDR3 nucleotides: TGTGCCTGTGACGGAATAGTTAACACCGATAAGCTCATCTTT. It codes for CACDGIVNTDKLIF.

This clone occurred many times. TCRdb records a much larger clone's protein for this DNA, with a difference at residue 13 that likely arises from a read error; the protein given is the translation of the DNA. This sequence joins TRDV2 and TRDJ1, with 10 positions matching TRDD3. This CDR3 comprises 20 residues. V lost 2 bases to trimming and J lost 2 bases; unmatched junction nucleotides: 19. The germline V gene has CDR1 GEAIGNYY and CDR2 EKD. CDR3 amino acids: CACDKLGGGLGDPPTDKLIF. CDR3 bases: TGTGCCTGTGACAAACTAGGCGGCGGACTGGGGGATCCCCCTACCGATAAACTCATCTTT.

This clone came up many times. A read error is the likely source, as a far larger clone sits one nucleotide away. The same CDR3 also results from other DNA sequences found in this sample. For the V gene the call is TRDV2; the J gene has no call. CDR3 length: 17 residues. The germline V gene has CDR1 GEAIGNYY and CDR2 EKD. CDR3 in amino acids: CACDTVASDPYTDKLIF. CDR3 nucleotide sequence: TGTGCCTGTGACACCGTCGCCAGTGACCCGTACACCGATAAACTCATCTTC.

In the case of this clone: The amino acid sequence in TCRdb belongs to a much larger clone and departs from this DNA's translation at residue 3, likely a sequencing read error; the sequence shown is translated from the DNA. This CDR3 reads CAPGERGMTFTGGYAVYTDKLIF. Here the CDR3 DNA reads TGTGCTCCTGGGGAAAGGGGCATGACTTTCACTGGGGGATACGCGGTGTACACCGATAAACTCATCTTT. The V and J genes are TRDV1 and TRDJ1; TRDD3 agrees at 13 bases. The CDR3 sequence is 23 residues long. Germline loops: CDR1 TSWWSYY, CDR2 QGS.

This clone showed up many times. J is TRDJ1 and V is TRDV1; D is perhaps TRDD2 (5 bases). The CDR3 is 20 amino acids. The V gene lost 5 bases and the J gene lost 0 bases, with 28 bases spanning the gap. Per the germline V gene, CDR1 is TSWWSYY and CDR2 is QGS. This chain's CDR3 is CALGLTSSHSFSLHTDKLIF. CDR3 DNA: TGTGCTCTTGGGTTGACATCTTCCCATTCTTTTTCTCTCCACACCGATAAACTCATCTTT.

A remark on this clone: The protein that TCRdb holds for this DNA derives from a much larger clone and differs from the translated DNA at residue 11, which likely indicates a read error; the protein shown here is translated from the DNA. The rearrangement links TRDV1 to TRDJ1; a weak D match, TRDD2 (9 bases). This CDR3 has 23 residues. Germline assignment: CDR1 TSWWSYY and CDR2 QGS. V lost 4 bases and J lost 1, with 37 bases in between. The CDR3 here is CALGGVAFLPVIGYWGFTDKLIF. In DNA form, the CDR3 reads TGTGCTCTTGGGGGAGTCGCCTTCCTACCTGTTATAGGGTACTGGGGGTTCACCGATAAACTCATCTTT.

This clone has just a few counts. The TCRdb protein, from a much larger clone, departs from this DNA's translation at residue 18, likely by read error; the protein shown derives from the DNA. The V gene is listed as TRDV2; no J gene was called; the tabulated D call, TRDD3, remains unverified against the DNA. The CDR3 covers 20 residues. Germline V CDR1 and CDR2: GEAIGNYY, EKD. The CDR3 here is CACDTIRVMGDAIYTDKPIF. The CDR3 coding sequence is TGTGCCTGTGACACCATACGGGTTATGGGGGATGCAATTTACACCGATAAACCCATCTTT.

Comment on this clone: The protein that TCRdb holds for this DNA derives from a much larger clone and differs from the translated DNA at residue 13, which likely indicates a read error; the protein shown here is translated from the DNA. The rearrangement links TRDV1 to TRDJ1, with D maybe TRDD2 (6 bases). The J gene, absent from TCRdb, was called here by matching the DNA to germline. Germline CDR1 is TSWWSYY and CDR2 is QGS. Trimming removed 1 base from V and 3 bases from J, with 30 bases in between. This CDR3 has 21 residues. CDR3 nucleotide sequence: TGTGCTCTTGGGGAACCCCCCTTCCCCTCAATCGGGGAATACGGGGCCGATAAACTCATCTTT. Protein: CALGEPPFPSIGEYGADKLIF.

This clone was picked up a small number of times. TCRdb's entry gives the protein of a much larger clone, which mismatches this DNA's translation at residue 15, likely from a read error; the protein reported here is translated from the DNA. The V gene is TRDV1, the J gene TRDJ1, with D tentatively TRDD2 (5 bases). CDR3 length: 22 residues. V was cut by 2 bases and J by 4 bases, with 35 bases left in between. Germline V CDR1 and CDR2: TSWWSYY, QGS. CDR3 loop: CALGEMGLRHLPQNSFGDKLIF. The CDR3 nucleotides are TGTGCTCTTGGGGAAATGGGTCTTCGTCATCTACCCCAAAATTCCTTCGGCGATAAACTCATCTTT.

This clone was detected many times. A far larger clone lies a single base away; this is likely a read error. This same CDR3 is encoded by further DNA sequences in the sample. This chain links TRDV2 with TRDJ1; D is perhaps TRDD3 (5 bases). Because TCRdb records no J gene, it was assigned here through a match of the DNA to germline. The CDR3 length is 15 residues. Germline assignment: CDR1 GEAIGNYY and CDR2 EKD. V shed 3 bases and J shed 0 bases, with 13 bases lying between them. DNA for the CDR3: TGTGCCTGTGACCAGTGGGGCCTCTACACCGATAAACTCATCTTT. This codes for CACDQWGLYTDKLIF.

In this sample, this clone turned up many times. The protein held in TCRdb is that of a much larger clone and does not match this DNA's translation at residue 8, likely because of a read error; the protein shown is translated from the DNA. This chain connects TRDV1 to TRDJ1; 9 bases map to TRDD3. Germline CDR1 is TSWWSYY and CDR2 is QGS. The CDR3 is made up of 20 amino acids. Trimming cost V 0 bases and J 0 bases; bases outside gene matches: 14. The CDR3 loop is CALGELTPWGICPYTDKLIF. CDR3 DNA: TGTGCTCTTGGGGAACTAACCCCTTGGGGGATATGCCCCTACACCGATAAACTCATCTTT.

In this sample, this clone turned up a few times. TCRdb's protein for this DNA is that of a much larger clone and differs from the translation at residues 7 and 11, likely a read error; the protein shown is the DNA translation. The gene calls are TRDV3 and TRDJ1, with TRDD3 matching 8 bases. There are 16 residues in the CDR3. V dropped 4 bases and J dropped 3; count of bases not matched to a gene: 16. Germline V gives CDR1 TVYSNPD, CDR2 GDNSRS (reference sequence). This chain's CDR3 is CASNWGQIKYSDKLIF. As DNA, the CDR3 is TGTGCCTCAAACTGGGGGCAAATAAAGTACTCCGATAAACTCATCTTT.

This clone was seen many times. This DNA translates differently at residue 9 from the TCRdb protein, which is that of a much larger clone; a read error is likely, and the protein shown is the DNA's own translation. The chain combines TRDV3 with TRDJ1, with D uncertain. The germline V gene encodes CDR1 TVYSNPD and CDR2 GDNSRS (reference sequence). CDR3 length: 16 amino acids. The CDR3, as DNA: TGTGCATTCACGGGCGGGACAATGAGGTACACCGATAAACTCATCTTT. This codes for CAFTGGTMRYTDKLIF.